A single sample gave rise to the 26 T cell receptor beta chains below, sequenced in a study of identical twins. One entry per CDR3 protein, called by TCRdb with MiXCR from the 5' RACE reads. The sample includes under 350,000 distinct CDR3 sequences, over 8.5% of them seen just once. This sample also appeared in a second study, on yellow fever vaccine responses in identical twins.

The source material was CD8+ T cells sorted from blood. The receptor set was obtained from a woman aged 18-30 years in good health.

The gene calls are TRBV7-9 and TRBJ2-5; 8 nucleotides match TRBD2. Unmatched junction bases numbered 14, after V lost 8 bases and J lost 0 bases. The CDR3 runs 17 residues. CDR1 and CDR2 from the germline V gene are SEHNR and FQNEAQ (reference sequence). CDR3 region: CASPGGGGGTHQETQYF. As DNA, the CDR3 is TGTGCCAGCCCAGGAGGTGGCGGGGGGACCCACCAAGAGACCCAGTACTTC.

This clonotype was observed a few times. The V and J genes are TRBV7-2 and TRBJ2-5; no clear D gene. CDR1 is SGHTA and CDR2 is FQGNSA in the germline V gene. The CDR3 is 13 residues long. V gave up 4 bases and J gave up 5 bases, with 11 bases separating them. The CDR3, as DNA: TGTGCCAGCAGCTCCCCCGAGAGGGAGACCCAGTACTTC. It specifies CASSSPERETQYF.

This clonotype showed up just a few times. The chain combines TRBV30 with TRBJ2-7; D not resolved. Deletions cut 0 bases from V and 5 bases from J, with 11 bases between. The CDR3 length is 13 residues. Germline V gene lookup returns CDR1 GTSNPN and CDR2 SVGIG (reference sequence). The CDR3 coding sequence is TGTGCCTGGAGTGTTTTTCTCGAAGACGAGCAGTACTTC. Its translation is CAWSVFLEDEQYF.

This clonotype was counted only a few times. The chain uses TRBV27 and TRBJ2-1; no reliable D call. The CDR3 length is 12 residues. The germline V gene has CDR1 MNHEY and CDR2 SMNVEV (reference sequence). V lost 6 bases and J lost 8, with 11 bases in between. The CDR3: CASSRTKDEQFF. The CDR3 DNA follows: TGTGCCAGCAGCCGAACCAAGGATGAGCAGTTCTTC.

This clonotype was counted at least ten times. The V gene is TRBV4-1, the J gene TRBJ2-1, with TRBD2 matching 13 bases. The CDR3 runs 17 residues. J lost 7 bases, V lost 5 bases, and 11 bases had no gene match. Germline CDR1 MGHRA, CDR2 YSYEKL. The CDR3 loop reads CASSDSRTSGSRNEQFF. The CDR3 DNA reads TGCGCCAGCAGCGACAGTAGGACTAGCGGGAGTAGGAATGAGCAGTTCTTC.

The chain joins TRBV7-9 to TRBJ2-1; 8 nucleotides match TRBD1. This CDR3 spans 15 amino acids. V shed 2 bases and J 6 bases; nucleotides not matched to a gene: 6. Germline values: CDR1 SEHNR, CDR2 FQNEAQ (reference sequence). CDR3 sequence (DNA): TGTGCCAGCAGCTTATCCGAGACAGGGGCCAATGAGCAGTTCTTC. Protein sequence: CASSLSETGANEQFF.

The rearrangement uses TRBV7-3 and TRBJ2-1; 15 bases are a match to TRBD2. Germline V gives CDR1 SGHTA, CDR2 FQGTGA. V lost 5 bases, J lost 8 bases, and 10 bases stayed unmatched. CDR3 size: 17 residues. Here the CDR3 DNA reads TGTGCCAGCAGCCGCCCAGGGACTAGCGGGGGGCTTGATGAGCAGTTCTTC. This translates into CASSRPGTSGGLDEQFF.

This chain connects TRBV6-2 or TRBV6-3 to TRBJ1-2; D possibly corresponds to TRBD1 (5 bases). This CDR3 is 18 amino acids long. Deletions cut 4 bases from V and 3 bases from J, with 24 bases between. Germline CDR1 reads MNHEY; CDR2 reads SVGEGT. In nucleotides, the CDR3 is TGTGCCAGCAGTTTGCGGCCGGGACTCCAACTGGTGGACTATGGCTACACCTTC. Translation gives CASSLRPGLQLVDYGYTF.

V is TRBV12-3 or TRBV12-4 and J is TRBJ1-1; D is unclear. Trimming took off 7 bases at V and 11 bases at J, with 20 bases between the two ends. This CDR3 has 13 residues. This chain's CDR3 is CASTPSVVREAFF. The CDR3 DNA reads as TGTGCCAGCACCCCCTCGGTCGTTAGGGAGGCTTTCTTT.

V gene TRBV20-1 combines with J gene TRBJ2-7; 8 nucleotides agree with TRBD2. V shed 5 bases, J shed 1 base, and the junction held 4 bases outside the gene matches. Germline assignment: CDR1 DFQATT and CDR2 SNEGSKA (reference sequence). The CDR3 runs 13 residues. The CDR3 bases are TGCAGTGCTCTGAGCGGGGGATCCTACGAGCAGTACTTC. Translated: CSALSGGSYEQYF.

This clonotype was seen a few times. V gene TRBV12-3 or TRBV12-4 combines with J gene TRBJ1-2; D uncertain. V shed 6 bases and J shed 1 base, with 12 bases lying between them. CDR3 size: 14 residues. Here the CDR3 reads CASSPPDVNYGYTF. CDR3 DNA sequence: TGTGCCAGCAGCCCTCCAGACGTTAACTATGGCTACACCTTC.

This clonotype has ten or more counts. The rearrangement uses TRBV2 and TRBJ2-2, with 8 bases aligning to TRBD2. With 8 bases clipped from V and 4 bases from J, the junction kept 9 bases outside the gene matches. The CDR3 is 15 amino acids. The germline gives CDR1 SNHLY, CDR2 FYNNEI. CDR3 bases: TGTGCCAGCTTCGGACTAGCAACATCCACCGGGGAGCTGTTTTTT. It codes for CASFGLATSTGELFF.

The CDR3 DNA reads as TGTGCCTGGAGCGCCCCCATTATGGGACTCGAGCAGTACTTC. Encoded protein: CAWSAPIMGLEQYF. The genes are TRBV30 and TRBJ2-7; tentative D call: TRBD2 (6 bases). The V and J ends lost 3 bases and 6 bases respectively, with 18 bases between them. The CDR3 length is 14 residues. Germline V CDR1 and CDR2: GTSNPN, SVGIG (reference sequence).

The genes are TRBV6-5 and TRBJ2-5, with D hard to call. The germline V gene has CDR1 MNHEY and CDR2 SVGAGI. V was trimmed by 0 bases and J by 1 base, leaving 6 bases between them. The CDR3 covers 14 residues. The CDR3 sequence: CASSYSQAQETQYF. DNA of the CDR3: TGTGCCAGCAGTTACTCCCAGGCCCAAGAGACCCAGTACTTC.

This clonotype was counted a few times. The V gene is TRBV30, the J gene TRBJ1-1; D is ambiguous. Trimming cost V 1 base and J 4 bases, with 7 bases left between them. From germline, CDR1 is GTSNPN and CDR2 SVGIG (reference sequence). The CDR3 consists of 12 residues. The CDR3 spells CAWSASATEAFF. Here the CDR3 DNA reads TGTGCCTGGAGTGCAAGTGCCACTGAAGCTTTCTTT.

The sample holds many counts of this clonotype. Here the CDR3 DNA reads TGTGCCAGCAGCTTCTACCGGGGCGAGCAGTACTTC. Its protein is CASSFYRGEQYF. This rearrangement joins TRBV7-9 to TRBJ2-7; D perhaps matches TRBD2 (5 bases). The CDR3 covers 12 residues. Germline V gene data show CDR1 as SEHNR and CDR2 as FQNEAQ (reference sequence). Trimming pared 3 bases from V and 6 bases from J, leaving 9 bases between.

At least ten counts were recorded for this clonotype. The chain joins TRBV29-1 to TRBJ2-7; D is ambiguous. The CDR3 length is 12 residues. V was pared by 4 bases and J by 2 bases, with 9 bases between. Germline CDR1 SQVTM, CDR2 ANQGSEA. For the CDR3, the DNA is TGCAGCGTTGTTCCGGATACCTACGAGCAGTACTTC. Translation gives CSVVPDTYEQYF.

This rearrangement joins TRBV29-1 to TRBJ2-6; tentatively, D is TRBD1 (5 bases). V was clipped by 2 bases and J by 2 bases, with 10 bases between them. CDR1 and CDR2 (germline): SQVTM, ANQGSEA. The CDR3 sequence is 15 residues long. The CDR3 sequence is CSVEFPGTGANVLTF. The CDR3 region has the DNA TGCAGCGTTGAATTCCCAGGGACTGGGGCCAACGTCCTGACTTTC.

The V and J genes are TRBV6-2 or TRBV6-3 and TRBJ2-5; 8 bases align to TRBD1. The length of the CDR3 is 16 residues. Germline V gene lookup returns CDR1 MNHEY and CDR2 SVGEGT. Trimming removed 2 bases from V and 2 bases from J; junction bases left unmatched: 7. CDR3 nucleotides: TGTGCCAGCAGTTACCGGATTGGACAGGGACAAGAGACCCAGTACTTC. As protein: CASSYRIGQGQETQYF.

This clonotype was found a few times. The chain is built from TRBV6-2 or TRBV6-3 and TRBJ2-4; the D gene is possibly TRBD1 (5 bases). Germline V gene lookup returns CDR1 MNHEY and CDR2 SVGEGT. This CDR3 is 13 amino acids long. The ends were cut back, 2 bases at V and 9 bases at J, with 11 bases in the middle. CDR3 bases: TGTGCCAGCAGTTACGTAGGGGTGAGCATTCAGTACTTC. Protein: CASSYVGVSIQYF.

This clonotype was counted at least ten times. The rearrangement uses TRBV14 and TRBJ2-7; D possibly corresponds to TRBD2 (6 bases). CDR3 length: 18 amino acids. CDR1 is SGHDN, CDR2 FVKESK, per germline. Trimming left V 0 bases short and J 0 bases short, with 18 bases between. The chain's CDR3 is CASSQDEIPGVISYEQYF. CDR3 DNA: TGTGCCAGCAGCCAAGATGAAATCCCGGGGGTGATCTCCTACGAGCAGTACTTC.

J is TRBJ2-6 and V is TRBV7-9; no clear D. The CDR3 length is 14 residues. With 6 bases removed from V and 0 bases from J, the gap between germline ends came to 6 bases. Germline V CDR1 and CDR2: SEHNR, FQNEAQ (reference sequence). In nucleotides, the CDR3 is TGTGCCAGCAGAAACGGCTCTGGGGCCAACGTCCTGACTTTC. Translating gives CASRNGSGANVLTF.

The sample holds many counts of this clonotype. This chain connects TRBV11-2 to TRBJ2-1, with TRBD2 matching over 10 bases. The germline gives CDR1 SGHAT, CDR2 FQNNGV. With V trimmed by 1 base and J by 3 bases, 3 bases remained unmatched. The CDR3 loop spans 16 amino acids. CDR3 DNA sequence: TGTGCCAGCAGCTTAGGGACTAGCGGCTTCTACAATGAGCAGTTCTTC. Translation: CASSLGTSGFYNEQFF.

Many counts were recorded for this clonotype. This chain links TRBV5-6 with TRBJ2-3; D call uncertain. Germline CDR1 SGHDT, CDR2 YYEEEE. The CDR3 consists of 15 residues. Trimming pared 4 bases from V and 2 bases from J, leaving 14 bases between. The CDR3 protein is CASSPLYLTTDTQYF. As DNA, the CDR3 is TGTGCCAGCAGCCCCCTCTACCTTACCACAGATACGCAGTATTTT.

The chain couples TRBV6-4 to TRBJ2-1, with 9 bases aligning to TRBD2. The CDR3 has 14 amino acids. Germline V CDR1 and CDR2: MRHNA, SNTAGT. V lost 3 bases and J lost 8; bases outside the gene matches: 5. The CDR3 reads CASSEAGGVYEQFF. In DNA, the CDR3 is TGTGCCAGCAGTGAGGCGGGGGGGGTATATGAGCAGTTCTTC.

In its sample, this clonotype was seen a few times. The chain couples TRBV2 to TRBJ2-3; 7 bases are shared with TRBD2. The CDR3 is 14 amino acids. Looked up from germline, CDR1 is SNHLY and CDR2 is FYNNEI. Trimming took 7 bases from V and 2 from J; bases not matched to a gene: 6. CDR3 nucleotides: TGTGCCAGCAAAGCGGGGCCCAACACAGATACGCAGTATTTT. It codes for CASKAGPNTDTQYF.